These 5 T cell receptor beta chains were sequenced from one sample in a study of Ad26.COV2.S vaccination and SARS-CoV-2 variants. Clones were read by immunoSEQ multiplex PCR, and TCRdb kept only the in-frame ones, dropping some. The table has about 480,000 clones, about 83% seen once; the top ten hold 9.5% to 15%. Treatment denoted: over 15 received Ad26.COV2.S at low or high dose, single or two shots; about 5 received placebo; per-sample allocation not given. Sampling was done on day 63 after the first vaccine or placebo injection. Material: peripheral blood, obtained in a trial of Ad26.COV2.S vaccine versus placebo. These receptors all come from a person between 18 and 59 years old who received the Ad26.COV2.S COVID-19 vaccine or a placebo.

The rearrangement links TRBV19 to TRBJ2-1, with 11 bases fitting TRBD2. The CDR3 runs 15 residues. J lost 7 bases, V lost 5 bases, and 7 bases had no gene match. Germline values: CDR1 LNHDA, CDR2 SQIVND (reference sequence). The chain's CDR3 is CASSPSRLAGNEQFF. CDR3 nucleotide sequence: TGTGCCAGTAGTCCATCGAGACTAGCGGGGAATGAGCAGTTCTTC.

V usage is TRBV9 and J usage is TRBJ1-1; D gene ambiguous. V was trimmed by 0 bases and J by 0 bases, leaving 18 bases between them. Germline V gene sequence: CDR1 SGDLS, CDR2 YYNGEE. The CDR3 covers 18 residues. The CDR3 region is CASSVGPSGGVMNTEAFF. The CDR3 nucleotides read TGTGCCAGCAGCGTAGGTCCGTCGGGTGGGGTAATGAACACTGAAGCTTTCTTT.

This clone was counted only a few times. The chain recombines TRBV5-4 with TRBJ2-1, with D possibly being TRBD2 (5 bases). The CDR3 has 15 amino acids. CDR1 is SGHNT, CDR2 YYREEE, per germline (reference sequence). The V and J ends lost 2 bases and 0 bases respectively, with 9 bases between them. Here the CDR3 DNA reads TGTGCCAGCAGCTTTCCAGGAGGCTCCTACAATGAGCAGTTCTTC. As protein: CASSFPGGSYNEQFF.

The chain combines TRBV28 with TRBJ2-2; no clear D. Germline V lookup: CDR1 MDHEN, CDR2 SYDVKM. CDR3 length equals 12 residues. V dropped 2 bases and J dropped 11 bases, with 9 bases sitting between them. The DNA for the CDR3 is TGTGCCAGCAGTTTAACTACTTTTGAGCTGTTTTTT. Amino acid sequence: CASSLTTFELFF.

The chain recombines TRBV28 with TRBJ2-5; 8 nucleotides align to TRBD1. The CDR3 length is 13 residues. CDR1 MDHEN and CDR2 SYDVKM come from the germline V gene. The V segment lost 3 bases and the J segment 5 bases; nucleotides outside the gene matches: 2. CDR3 residues: CASSFTGGETQYF. CDR3 DNA sequence: TGTGCCAGCAGTTTCACAGGGGGGGAGACCCAGTACTTC.